Below, 19 T cell receptor beta chains from the same sample are listed, as sequenced in a study of PD-L1 blockade in urothelial cancer. Using immunoSEQ multiplex PCR, the repertoire was profiled, and TCRdb retains in-frame clones only, with some absent. The profile shows 25,000 to 30,000 clones, about 90% of them singletons. This sample comprised PBMCs, obtained around atezolizumab (anti-PD-L1) treatment. The receptors derive from a man aged 45 to 65 with urothelial cancer.

The rearrangement joins TRBV30 to TRBJ2-2; 9 nucleotides match TRBD2. The germline gives CDR1 GTSNPN, CDR2 SVGIG (reference sequence). V shed 3 bases, J shed 5 bases, and the junction held 10 bases outside the gene matches. CDR3 length: 16 residues. CDR3 nucleotides: TGTGCCTGGAGACACCTGCGGGGGGGCAATACCGGGGAGCTGTTTTTT. Translating it yields CAWRHLRGGNTGELFF. The whole variable domain, filled in from reference TRBV30 and TRBJ2-2, reads SQTIHQWPATLVQPVGSPLSLECTVEGTSNPNLYWYRQAAGRGLQLLFYSVGIGQISSEVPQNLSASRPQDRQFILSSKKLLLSDSGFYLCAWRHLRGGNTGELFFGEGSRLTVL.

This chain connects TRBV7-6 to TRBJ2-7, with TRBD1 as a possible D gene (5 bases). Germline V lookup: CDR1 SGHVS, CDR2 FNYEAQ. The V end lost 10 bases, the J end lost 5 bases, and 15 bases lay between the germline ends. CDR3 size: 12 residues. CDR3 protein: CATSRTSDEQYF. In DNA, the CDR3 is TGTGCCACTTCGAGGACATCGGACGAGCAGTACTTC.

The J gene is TRBJ2-3, the V gene TRBV4-3, with 15 bases aligning to TRBD2. CDR3 length equals 17 residues. Germline lookup yields CDR1 LGHNA and CDR2 YSLEER. V lost 4 bases, J lost 1 base, and 3 bases stayed unmatched. CDR3 nucleotides: TGCGCCAGCAGCCCCGGGACTAGCGGGAGGCGCACAGATACGCAGTATTTT. Translation gives CASSPGTSGRRTDTQYF.

The chain uses TRBV7-2 and TRBJ1-5, with 11 bases identical to TRBD1. The CDR3 covers 16 residues. The junction had 5 bases not matched to a gene; V was cut back by 5 bases and J by 2 bases. CDR1 is SGHTA, CDR2 FQGNSA, per germline. The CDR3 loop reads CASSLGTGGGNQPQHF. In DNA form, the CDR3 reads TGTGCCAGCAGCCTCGGGACAGGGGGTGGCAATCAGCCCCAGCATTTT.

The chain has TRBV6-1 and TRBJ1-5; D remains unclear. This CDR3 is 16 amino acids long. Germline CDR1 is MNHNS and CDR2 is SASEGT. V lost 3 bases and J 2 bases, leaving 14 bases between the germline ends. The CDR3 coding sequence is TGTGCCAGCAGTGAGACCCACGGGTCGGGCAATCAGCCCCAGCATTTT. This codes for CASSETHGSGNQPQHF.

This chain links TRBV5-6 with TRBJ1-1; D might be TRBD1 (5 bases). Trimming removed 0 bases from V and 9 bases from J, with 15 bases in between. CDR1 is SGHDT and CDR2 is YYEEEE in the germline V gene. The length of the CDR3 is 14 residues. CDR3 DNA sequence: TGTGCCAGCAGCTTGGGGGGACGGACTACACAAGCTTTCTTT. Encoded protein: CASSLGGRTTQAFF.

This clone was picked up a small number of times. This chain connects TRBV5-6 to TRBJ1-6; TRBD1 agrees at 8 bases. J gave up 10 bases and V 3 bases, and 6 bases lay outside the gene matches. Germline values: CDR1 SGHDT, CDR2 YYEEEE. The CDR3 is 14 amino acids. CDR3 residues: CASSWATGDSPLHF. CDR3 nucleotides: TGTGCCAGCAGCTGGGCGACAGGGGACTCACCCCTCCACTTT.

The chain combines TRBV7-6 with TRBJ2-7, with 7 nucleotides matching TRBD1. The CDR3 contains 15 residues. V gave up 4 bases and J gave up 7 bases; unmatched junction bases: 13. The germline gives CDR1 SGHVS, CDR2 FNYEAQ. The CDR3 loop is CASSYYPGTAGEQYF. Here the CDR3 DNA reads TGTGCCAGCAGCTACTACCCCGGGACAGCTGGGGAGCAGTACTTC.

This clone was counted a single time. The V and J genes are TRBV5-1 and TRBJ2-7, with 12 bases aligning to TRBD1. Germline V gives CDR1 SGHRS, CDR2 YFSETQ. The CDR3 consists of 16 residues. V gave up 4 bases and J gave up 3 bases; unmatched junction bases: 8. CDR3: CASSRIGTGGSYEQYF. The DNA for the CDR3 is TGCGCCAGCAGCCGAATAGGGACAGGGGGCAGCTACGAGCAGTACTTC. Supplemented by reference TRBV5-1 and TRBJ2-7, the full variable domain reads KAGVTQTPRYLIKTRGQQVTLSCSPISGHRSVSWYQQTPGQGLQFLFEYFSETQRNKGNFPGRFSGRQFSNSRSEMNVSTLELGDSALYLCASSRIGTGGSYEQYFGPGTRLTVT.

The rearrangement uses TRBV29-1 and TRBJ2-2; D possibly corresponds to TRBD2 (6 bases). V was shortened by 0 bases and J by 4 bases, with 9 bases between the two germline ends. CDR3 length: 14 amino acids. Looked up from germline, CDR1 is SQVTM and CDR2 is ANQGSEA. The CDR3 DNA reads as TGCAGCGTTGAAGAGACAGCGGGCACCGGGGAGCTGTTTTTT. Translation gives CSVEETAGTGELFF.

J is TRBJ2-4 and V is TRBV27; 8 nucleotides align to TRBD1. CDR1 MNHEY and CDR2 SMNVEV come from the germline V gene (reference sequence). This CDR3 has 15 residues. Trimming cost V 4 bases and J 3 bases; bases outside gene matches: 5. Here the CDR3 reads CASSSITGGKNIQYF. The CDR3 nucleotides are TGTGCCAGCAGTTCGATCACAGGGGGCAAAAACATTCAGTACTTC.

The chain uses TRBV6-5 and TRBJ2-1; 7 bases are a match to TRBD2. V lost 6 bases and J lost 10; bases outside the gene matches: 9. The CDR3 spans 13 residues. Per the germline V gene, CDR1 is MNHEY and CDR2 is SVGAGI. CDR3 sequence (DNA): TGTGCCAGCAGCCCGGGGGGAGCGGCAGAGCAGTTCTTC. Its translation is CASSPGGAAEQFF.

The chain recombines TRBV11-3 with TRBJ1-1, with a tentative D call TRBD1 (5 bases). CDR1 and CDR2 from the germline V gene are SGHNT and YENEEA. The germline V and J ends were trimmed by 5 bases and 5 bases, with 12 bases remaining between them. This CDR3 has 13 amino acids. The CDR3 DNA sequence: TGTGCCAGCAGCCGGGGGGGAGGAACTGAAGCTTTCTTT. Protein sequence: CASSRGGGTEAFF.

J is TRBJ1-5 and V is TRBV6-6, with D unclear. The CDR3 runs 14 residues. V shed 0 bases and J shed 7 bases, with 10 bases lying between them. Germline values: CDR1 MNHNY, CDR2 SVGAGI (reference sequence). The CDR3 here is CASSYSEEVQPQHF. DNA for the CDR3: TGTGCCAGCAGTTACTCCGAGGAGGTACAGCCCCAGCATTTT.

J is TRBJ2-2 and V is TRBV21-1; the table names TRBD1, a call not compared with the DNA. TRBV21-1 is a pseudogene locus. This CDR3 has 15 amino acids. DNA for the CDR3: TGTGCCAGCGGCCGGGGACAGGCGAACACCGGGGAGCTGTTTTTT. Residues: CASGRGQANTGELFF.

The CDR3: CSVERLGDYQQFF. The CDR3 DNA is TGCAGCGTTGAAAGGCTTGGGGACTACCAGCAGTTCTTC. The chain recombines TRBV29-1 with TRBJ2-1; TRBD2 matches 7 bases. The CDR3 runs to 13 residues. The germline V gene encodes CDR1 SQVTM and CDR2 ANQGSEA. V lost 2 bases, J lost 11 bases, and 9 bases stayed unmatched.

The V and J genes are TRBV5-1 and TRBJ2-3; D is possibly TRBD1 (5 bases). V gave up 3 bases and J gave up 1 base, with 15 bases separating them. The CDR3 totals 16 residues. Germline assignment: CDR1 SGHRS and CDR2 YFSETQ. The CDR3 sequence is CASSSSLGARTDTQYF. The CDR3 DNA reads as TGCGCCAGCAGCTCCTCGTTAGGGGCGCGCACAGATACGCAGTATTTT.

V usage is TRBV10-1 and J usage is TRBJ2-3; 7 bases align to TRBD2. The germline gives CDR1 WNHNN, CDR2 SYGVQD (reference sequence). Trimming removed 4 bases from V and 3 bases from J; junction bases left unmatched: 7. The CDR3 covers 15 residues. In nucleotides, the CDR3 is TGCGCCAGCAGTGGCGGGACCGGGAGGACAGATACGCAGTATTTT. Translating gives CASSGGTGRTDTQYF.

The CDR3 nucleotides read TGTGCCAGCAGTTATAACAGGGCGACTGAAGCTTTCTTT. Its translation is CASSYNRATEAFF. V gene TRBV6-5 combines with J gene TRBJ1-1; possibly TRBD1 for D (6 bases). Germline V gene sequence: CDR1 MNHEY, CDR2 SVGAGI. The CDR3 loop spans 13 amino acids. V gave up 3 bases and J gave up 5 bases, with 10 bases separating them.